The 15 T cell receptor beta chains below come from one sample, sequenced in a study of cytomegalovirus exposure and HLA in healthy donors. PCR amplification relied on 60 Vbeta primers (plus 13 Jbeta primers). Libraries were prepared by immunoSEQ multiplex PCR; TCRdb keeps only in-frame clonotypes and omits some of them. This table holds some 160,000 clones, approximately 68% found once. Sequences were obtained from PBMCs. Receptors were obtained from a man aged 40-50 years in good health and CMV-seronegative.

The rearrangement links TRBV18 to TRBJ1-1, with D perhaps TRBD1 (6 bases). Trimming pared 4 bases from V and 0 bases from J, leaving 18 bases between. The CDR3 loop spans 17 amino acids. Germline CDR1 KGHSH, CDR2 LQKENI. CDR3 amino acids: CASSHTSGTGLNTEAFF. CDR3 nucleotides: TGTGCCAGCTCACATACCTCAGGTACAGGGTTGAACACTGAAGCTTTCTTT.

V gene TRBV9 combines with J gene TRBJ2-7, with 9 bases lining up with TRBD1. The CDR3 has 15 amino acids. CDR1 and CDR2 from the germline V gene are SGDLS and YYNGEE. With 0 bases clipped from V and 5 bases from J, the junction kept 6 bases outside the gene matches. The CDR3, as DNA: TGTGCCAGCAGCGTAGCTGGGGGACAGGGCGACGAGCAGTACTTC. Translation gives CASSVAGGQGDEQYF.

This clone appeared once. One junction end does not reproduce the germline sequence, and a read error may be involved. The rearrangement links TRBV7-6 to TRBJ2-1, with 9 bases lining up with TRBD2. The germline V gene encodes CDR1 SGHVS and CDR2 FNYEAQ. The CDR3 has 15 residues. Written as DNA, the CDR3 is TGTGCCAGCAGCCTAGCGGGATCGGGATACAATGAGCAGTTCTTC. As protein: CASSLAGSGYNEQFF. Based on the CDR3 plus reference TRBV7-6 and TRBJ2-1, the full variable domain is GAGVSQSPRYKVTKRGQDVALRCDPISGHVSLYWYRQALGQGPEFLTYFNYEAQQDKSGLPNDRFSAERPEGSISTLTIQRTEQRDSAMYRCASSLAGSGYNEQFFGPGTRLTVL.

The chain joins TRBV4-3 to TRBJ1-1; 7 bases align to TRBD1. Germline values: CDR1 LGHNA, CDR2 YSLEER. The CDR3 is 14 residues long. J lost 6 bases, V lost 5 bases, and 9 bases had no gene match. The CDR3 sequence is CASSYGTEYAEAFF. The DNA of the CDR3 is TGCGCCAGCAGCTACGGGACAGAGTACGCTGAAGCTTTCTTT.

V gene TRBV5-4 combines with J gene TRBJ2-5; no definite D call. Trimming removed 1 base from V and 4 bases from J, with 17 bases in between. Germline V gene sequence: CDR1 SGHNT, CDR2 YYREEE (reference sequence). This CDR3 has 16 residues. DNA for the CDR3: TGTGCCAGCAGCTTGAGTTTAACTCAAGCAGGAGAGACCCAGTACTTC. This sequence encodes CASSLSLTQAGETQYF.

The chain recombines TRBV5-8 with TRBJ2-1; 9 positions agree with TRBD2. Germline V gives CDR1 SGHTS, CDR2 YDEGEE. The CDR3 spans 15 residues. V was clipped by 5 bases and J by 4 bases; unmatched bases: 7. The CDR3 protein is CASRSGTSSYNEQFF. The CDR3 bases are TGTGCCAGCAGATCCGGGACTAGCTCGTACAATGAGCAGTTCTTC.

The V call is TRBV27, the J call TRBJ2-7, with 11 bases lining up with TRBD1. This CDR3 spans 15 amino acids. With 5 bases clipped from V and 4 bases from J, the junction kept 7 bases outside the gene matches. Germline V lookup: CDR1 MNHEY, CDR2 SMNVEV (reference sequence). CDR3 sequence reads: CASSSPDRGRYEQYF. The CDR3 DNA reads as TGTGCCAGCAGTAGCCCGGACAGGGGGCGGTACGAGCAGTACTTC.

The sample holds one count of this clone. The chain carries TRBV5-1 and TRBJ2-1; D possibly corresponds to TRBD2 (5 bases). Trimming took off 1 base at V and 10 bases at J, with 15 bases between the two ends. This CDR3 spans 14 amino acids. Germline-derived CDR1 and CDR2 are SGHRS and YFSETQ. The chain's CDR3 is CASSLRGPVTEQFF. The CDR3 nucleotides are TGCGCCAGCAGCTTGCGAGGGCCAGTGACGGAGCAGTTCTTC.

A few counts support this clone. This chain uses TRBV10-3 with TRBJ2-7; D unresolved. Trimming cost V 5 bases and J 3 bases, with 11 bases left between them. The CDR3 loop spans 13 amino acids. Germline CDR1 and CDR2: ENHRY and SYGVKD. This chain's CDR3 is CAISSSVIYEQYF. In nucleotides, the CDR3 is TGTGCCATCAGTTCGTCGGTCATCTACGAGCAGTACTTC.

J is TRBJ1-1 and V is TRBV7-9; 8 positions agree with TRBD1. Trimming cost V 5 bases and J 1 base; bases outside gene matches: 18. This CDR3 has 19 amino acids. The germline CDR1 and CDR2 sequences are SEHNR and FQNEAQ (reference sequence). The CDR3: CASSRWTGSVERPNTEAFF. The CDR3 DNA sequence: TGTGCCAGCAGCCGCTGGACAGGGTCGGTAGAGAGACCGAACACTGAAGCTTTCTTT.

This clone was detected only a few times. This sequence joins TRBV4-3 and TRBJ1-2; 9 bases line up with TRBD1. Germline V gene data show CDR1 as LGHNA and CDR2 as YSLEER. The junction had 8 bases not matched to a gene; V was cut back by 2 bases and J by 4 bases. This CDR3 is built from 16 residues. For the CDR3, the DNA is TGCGCCAGCAGCCAACCCGGACAGGGGCGACTCTATGGCTACACCTTC. Protein sequence: CASSQPGQGRLYGYTF.

The chain recombines TRBV6-1 with TRBJ2-7, with TRBD2 matching 11 bases. This CDR3 comprises 15 residues. The V and J ends lost 2 bases and 9 bases, in that order; junction bases with no gene match: 9. Germline V CDR1 and CDR2: MNHNS, SASEGT. The CDR3 here is CASSERTSGGLWQYF. In DNA form, the CDR3 reads TGTGCCAGCAGTGAAAGAACTAGCGGGGGCCTCTGGCAGTACTTC.

V usage is TRBV4-3 and J usage is TRBJ2-7; D is possibly TRBD2 (5 bases). Trimming took 0 bases from V and 4 from J, leaving 13 bases between them. Germline loops: CDR1 LGHNA, CDR2 YSLEER. This CDR3 spans 15 amino acids. The CDR3 loop reads CASSQERTRGYEQYF. The CDR3 DNA sequence: TGCGCCAGCAGCCAAGAGAGGACTCGTGGTTACGAGCAGTACTTC.

V is TRBV4-1 and J is TRBJ2-7, with 7 bases lining up with TRBD2. CDR3 length: 16 residues. Germline V gene lookup returns CDR1 MGHRA and CDR2 YSYEKL. The ends lost 1 base at V and 7 bases at J; junction bases unmatched: 13. The DNA of the CDR3 is TGCGCCAGCAGCCAAGGAGCGGGGCTAGGCGGGGGAGAGCAGTACTTC. Protein sequence: CASSQGAGLGGGEQYF.

The rearrangement uses TRBV28 and TRBJ2-1; D gene unclear. The germline V gene has CDR1 MDHEN and CDR2 SYDVKM. This CDR3 comprises 12 residues. Trimming removed 8 bases from V and 9 bases from J, with 14 bases in between. The CDR3 loop reads CASPTIGPEQFF. CDR3 coding DNA: TGTGCCAGCCCCACTATTGGTCCTGAGCAGTTCTTC.